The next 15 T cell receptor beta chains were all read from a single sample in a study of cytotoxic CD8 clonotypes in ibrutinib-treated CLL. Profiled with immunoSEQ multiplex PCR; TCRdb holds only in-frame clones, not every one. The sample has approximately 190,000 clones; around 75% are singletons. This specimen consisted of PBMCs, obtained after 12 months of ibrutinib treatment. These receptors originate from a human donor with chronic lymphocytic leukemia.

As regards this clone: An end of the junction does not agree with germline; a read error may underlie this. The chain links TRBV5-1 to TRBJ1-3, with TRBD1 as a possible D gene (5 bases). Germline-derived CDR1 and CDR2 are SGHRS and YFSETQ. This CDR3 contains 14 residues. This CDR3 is CACRASGSGNTIYF. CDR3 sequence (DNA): TGCGCCTGCAGGGCGTCGGGATCTGGAAACACCATATATTTT.

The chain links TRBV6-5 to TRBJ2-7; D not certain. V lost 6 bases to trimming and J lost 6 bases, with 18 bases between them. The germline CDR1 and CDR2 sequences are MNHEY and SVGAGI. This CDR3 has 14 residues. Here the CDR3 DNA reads TGTGCCAGCAGGCCCTCCCCTGCTAGGAGCGAGCAGTACTTC. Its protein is CASRPSPARSEQYF.

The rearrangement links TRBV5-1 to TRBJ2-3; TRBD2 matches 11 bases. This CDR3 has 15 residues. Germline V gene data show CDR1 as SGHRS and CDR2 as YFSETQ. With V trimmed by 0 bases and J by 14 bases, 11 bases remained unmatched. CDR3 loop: CASSLDPSTSGGLYF. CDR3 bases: TGCGCCAGCAGCTTGGATCCGTCAACTAGCGGGGGCCTGTATTTT.

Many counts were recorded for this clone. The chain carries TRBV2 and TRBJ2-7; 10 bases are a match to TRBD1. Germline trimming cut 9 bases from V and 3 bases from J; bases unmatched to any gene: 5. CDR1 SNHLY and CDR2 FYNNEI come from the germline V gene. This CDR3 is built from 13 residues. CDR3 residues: CARRGTGDYEQYF. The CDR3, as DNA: TGTGCCAGGCGTGGGACAGGGGACTACGAGCAGTACTTC.

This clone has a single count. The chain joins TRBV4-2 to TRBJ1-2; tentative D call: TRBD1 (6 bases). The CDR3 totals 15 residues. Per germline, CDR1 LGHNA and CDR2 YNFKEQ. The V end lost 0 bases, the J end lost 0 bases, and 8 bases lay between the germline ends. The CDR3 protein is CASSQDTGTNYGYTF. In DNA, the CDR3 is TGTGCCAGCAGCCAAGATACAGGGACTAACTATGGCTACACCTTC.

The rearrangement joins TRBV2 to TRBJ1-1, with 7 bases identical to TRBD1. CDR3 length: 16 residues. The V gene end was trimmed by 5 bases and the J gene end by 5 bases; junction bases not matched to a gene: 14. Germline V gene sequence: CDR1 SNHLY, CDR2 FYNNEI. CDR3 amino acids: CASSTTFTGVGTEAFF. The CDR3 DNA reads TGTGCCAGCAGTACCACCTTCACAGGGGTGGGGACTGAAGCTTTCTTT. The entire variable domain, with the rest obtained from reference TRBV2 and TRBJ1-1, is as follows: EPEVTQTPSHQVTQMGQEVILRCVPISNHLYFYWYRQILGQKVEFLVSFYNNEISEKSEIFDDQFSVERPDGSNFTLKIRSTKLEDSAMYFCASSTTFTGVGTEAFFGQGTRLTVV.

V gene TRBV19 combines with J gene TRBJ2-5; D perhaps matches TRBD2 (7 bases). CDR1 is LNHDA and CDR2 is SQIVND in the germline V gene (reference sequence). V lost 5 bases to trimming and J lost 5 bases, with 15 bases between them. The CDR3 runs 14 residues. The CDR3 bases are TGTGCCAGTAGTCCTGAGTGGGGGGGCGAGACCCAGTACTTC. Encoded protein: CASSPEWGGETQYF.

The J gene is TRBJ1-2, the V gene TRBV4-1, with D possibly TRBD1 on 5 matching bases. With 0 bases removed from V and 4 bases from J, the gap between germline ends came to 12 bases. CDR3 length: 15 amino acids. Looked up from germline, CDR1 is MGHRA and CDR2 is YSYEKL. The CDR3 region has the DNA TGCGCCAGCAGCCAAGATGAGGGGCCCGGCTATGGCTACACCTTC. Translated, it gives CASSQDEGPGYGYTF.

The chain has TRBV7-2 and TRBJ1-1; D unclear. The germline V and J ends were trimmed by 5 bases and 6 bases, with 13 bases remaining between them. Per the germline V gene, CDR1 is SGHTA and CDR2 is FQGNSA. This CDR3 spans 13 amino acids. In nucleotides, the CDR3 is TGTGCCAGCAGCCGATTTGGGGTCCCTGAAGCTTTCTTT. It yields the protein CASSRFGVPEAFF.

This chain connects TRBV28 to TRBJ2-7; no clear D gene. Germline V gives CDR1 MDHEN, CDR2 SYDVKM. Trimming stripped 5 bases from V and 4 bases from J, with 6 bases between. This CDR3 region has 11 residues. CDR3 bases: TGTGCCAGCAGTGCCTCGTACGAGCAGTACTTC. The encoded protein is CASSASYEQYF.

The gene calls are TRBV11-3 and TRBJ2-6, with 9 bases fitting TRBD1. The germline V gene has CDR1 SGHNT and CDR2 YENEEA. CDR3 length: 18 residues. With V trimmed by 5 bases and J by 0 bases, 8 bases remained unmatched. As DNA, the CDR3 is TGTGCCAGCAGCCCGGGACAGGGAAAGAGCTCTGGGGCCAACGTCCTGACTTTC. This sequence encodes CASSPGQGKSSGANVLTF.

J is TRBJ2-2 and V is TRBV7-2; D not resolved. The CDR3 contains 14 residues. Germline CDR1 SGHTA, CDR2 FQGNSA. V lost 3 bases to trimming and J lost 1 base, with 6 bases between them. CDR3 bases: TGTGCCAGCAGCTTTCAACAGAACACCGGGGAGCTGTTTTTT. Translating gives CASSFQQNTGELFF.

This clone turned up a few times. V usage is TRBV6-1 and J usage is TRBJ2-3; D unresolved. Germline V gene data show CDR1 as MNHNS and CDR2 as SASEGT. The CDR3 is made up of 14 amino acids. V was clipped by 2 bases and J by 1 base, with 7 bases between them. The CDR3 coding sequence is TGTGCCAGCAGTGAACCCGGGCGCACAGATACGCAGTATTTT. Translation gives CASSEPGRTDTQYF.

Written as DNA, the CDR3 is TGCGCCAGCAACTACCCGGGGGAGACCCAGTACTTC. Translating gives CASNYPGETQYF. The chain recombines TRBV5-1 with TRBJ2-5, with a tentative D call TRBD2 (5 bases). The germline V gene encodes CDR1 SGHRS and CDR2 YFSETQ. The germline V and J ends were trimmed by 6 bases and 5 bases, with 11 bases remaining between them. CDR3 size: 12 residues.

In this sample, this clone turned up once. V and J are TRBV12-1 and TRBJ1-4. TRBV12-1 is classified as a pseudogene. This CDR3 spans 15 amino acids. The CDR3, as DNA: TGTGCCAGCAGCTTTGGGGGTCGGGATAATGAAAAACTGTTTTTT. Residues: CASSFGGRDNEKLFF.